The rows below give T cell receptor beta chains drawn from one sample of a study of blood T cells in healthy people across ages. One entry per CDR3 protein, called by TCRdb with MiXCR from the 5' RACE reads. The sample yields around 780,000 distinct CDR3 sequences, approximately 60% seen once. The source material was blood. All receptors come from a man aged 40-50 years in good health. Each CDR3 is given without its conserved first and last residue. Clone size is given for some rows only: seen once, a few or many times, or a class if the clone is expanded.

j_call v_call clone_size cdr3_aa
TRBJ1-1 TRBV9 - ASSEWTGNTEAF
TRBJ2-5 TRBV28 - ASSSSALGYYEQY
TRBJ2-7 TRBV5-1 - ASADTSGRYEQY
TRBJ2-3 TRBV29-1 - SVWTSGRTDTQY
TRBJ2-5 TRBV30 few ASRQGGRETQY
TRBJ2-5 TRBV7-3 - ASSLTAGSLYEGQETQY
TRBJ2-1 TRBV11-2 once ASSLVLRDNEQF
TRBJ2-3 TRBV5-1 - ASSPGTGAPDTQY
TRBJ2-5 TRBV5-1 - ASTTGARGVGQETQY
TRBJ2-5 TRBV12-5 - ASGPGGVETQY
TRBJ2-6 TRBV24-1 - ATSDLSPGGSGANVLT
TRBJ2-7 TRBV28 - ASKKTGVGEQY
TRBJ2-3 TRBV7-9 few ASSLRGQSTDTQY
TRBJ2-7 TRBV10-3 few AIRDQGGNLYEQY
- TRBV15 - ATSRVTGQGETQY
TRBJ2-7 TRBV6-2/TRBV6-3 - ASSWDIFFLHEQY
TRBJ2-7 TRBV5-1 - ASRGSREQY
TRBJ2-5 TRBV27 - ASSSPTRSRETQY